This passage covers 24 T cell receptor beta chains from one sample sequenced in a study of cytomegalovirus exposure and HLA in healthy donors. A multiplex PCR was run with 60 Vbeta primers and 13 Jbeta primers. Sequencing used immunoSEQ multiplex PCR; TCRdb keeps in-frame clones, though not all of them. The data contain tens of thousands of clones, 70% to 80% of them singletons. The sample consisted of PBMCs. These receptors all come from a female donor in good health and CMV-seronegative.

This clone turned up a few times. This chain links TRBV5-5 with TRBJ1-6; D is perhaps TRBD1 (5 bases). The CDR3 runs 15 residues. V lost 2 bases and J 7 bases, leaving 13 bases between the germline ends. In germline, CDR1 is SGHKS, CDR2 YYEKEE (reference sequence). The CDR3 sequence is CASSFQGTENSPLHF. The CDR3 bases are TGTGCCAGCAGCTTTCAGGGAACGGAAAATTCACCCCTCCACTTT.

The rearrangement uses TRBV5-1 and TRBJ1-1; tentative D call: TRBD1 (6 bases). This CDR3 comprises 16 residues. Germline-derived CDR1 and CDR2 are SGHRS and YFSETQ. The V end lost 3 bases, the J end lost 0 bases, and 15 bases lay between the germline ends. The CDR3 DNA follows: TGCGCCAGCAGCTCCCGACAGGCCCTCATGAACACTGAAGCTTTCTTT. Translating it yields CASSSRQALMNTEAFF.

This chain uses TRBV6-1 with TRBJ1-5, with 8 bases fitting TRBD1. Trimming took 8 bases from V and 6 from J; bases not matched to a gene: 6. The CDR3 sequence is 13 residues long. Germline CDR1 reads MNHNS; CDR2 reads SASEGT. The CDR3 DNA reads as TGTGCCAGCCACAGGGGGGCGAGTCAGCCCCAGCATTTT. Residues: CASHRGASQPQHF.

The CDR3 DNA reads as TGTGCCAGCAGCAAACGCGGGGGGCTGGGGACTGAAGCTTTCTTT. Translated, it gives CASSKRGGLGTEAFF. The genes are TRBV6-5 and TRBJ1-1, with TRBD1 as a possible D gene (6 bases). Germline CDR1 MNHEY, CDR2 SVGAGI. This CDR3 spans 15 amino acids. V was pared by 6 bases and J by 5 bases, with 19 bases between.

This chain connects TRBV7-2 to TRBJ1-2; maybe TRBD1 (6 bases). The CDR3 is 15 residues long. Germline V gene sequence: CDR1 SGHTA, CDR2 FQGNSA. Trimming took off 6 bases at V and 7 bases at J, with 21 bases between the two ends. CDR3 region: CASSPPVTGRAGYTF. The CDR3 DNA is TGTGCCAGCAGTCCTCCAGTAACAGGGAGGGCTGGCTACACCTTC.

The chain recombines TRBV14 with TRBJ2-1, with a weak D call TRBD2 (5 bases). CDR3 length: 11 amino acids. V shed 4 bases and J shed 10 bases, with 8 bases lying between them. In germline, CDR1 is SGHDN, CDR2 FVKESK. The CDR3 here is CASSLGREQFF. The CDR3 coding sequence is TGTGCCAGCAGCCTAGGGAGAGAGCAGTTCTTC.

The V call is TRBV4-3, the J call TRBJ2-5, with 9 positions matching TRBD1. The last part of the DNA fits TRBJ2-7 better; the J call may be wrong. The germline CDR1 and CDR2 sequences are LGHNA and YSLEER. The CDR3 has 14 amino acids. The CDR3 spells CASSQGQGFYEQYF. The DNA of the CDR3 is TGCGCCAGCAGCCAGGGACAGGGCTTCTACGAGCAGTACTTC.

A few counts support this clone. The chain recombines TRBV2 with TRBJ1-3; D call uncertain. From germline, CDR1 is SNHLY and CDR2 FYNNEI. The CDR3 spans 13 residues. Deletions cut 3 bases from V and 2 bases from J, with 5 bases between. In nucleotides, the CDR3 is TGTGCCAGCAGTGAGCGAGCTGGAAACACCATATATTTT. It yields the protein CASSERAGNTIYF. Drawing the rest from reference TRBV2 and TRBJ1-3, the complete variable domain is EPEVTQTPSHQVTQMGQEVILRCVPISNHLYFYWYRQILGQKVEFLVSFYNNEISEKSEIFDDQFSVERPDGSNFTLKIRSTKLEDSAMYFCASSERAGNTIYFGEGSWLTVV.

This clone was picked up a small number of times. The rearrangement uses TRBV9 and TRBJ2-3; perhaps TRBD1 as D (5 bases). This CDR3 is 14 amino acids long. Germline CDR1 SGDLS, CDR2 YYNGEE. Trimming left V 4 bases short and J 1 base short, with 10 bases between. DNA for the CDR3: TGTGCCAGCAGCACAACGACAGGCACAGATACGCAGTATTTT. It specifies CASSTTTGTDTQYF.

The gene calls are TRBV15 and TRBJ1-6; a possible D gene is TRBD1 (5 bases). The CDR3 runs to 15 residues. Germline CDR1 reads LNHNV; CDR2 reads YYDKDF (reference sequence). V gave up 4 bases and J gave up 9 bases, with 16 bases separating them. CDR3 bases: TGTGCCACCAGCACCGAGGAGGGGAGGCTTTCACCCCTCCACTTT. Its translation is CATSTEEGRLSPLHF. Full variable domain (outside the CDR3, taken from reference TRBV15 and TRBJ1-6): DAMVIQNPRYQVTQFGKPVTLSCSQTLNHNVMYWYQQKSSQAPKLLFHYYDKDFNNEADTPDNFQSRRPNTSFCFLDIRSPGLGDTAMYLCATSTEEGRLSPLHFGNGTRLTVT.

This rearrangement joins TRBV2 to TRBJ2-4; 10 positions agree with TRBD2. Trimming cost V 4 bases and J 1 base; bases outside gene matches: 10. CDR3 length: 18 residues. Germline values: CDR1 SNHLY, CDR2 FYNNEI. The DNA for the CDR3 is TGTGCCAGCAGTGTCGGACTAGCGGAGAAGGGCGCCAAAAACATTCAGTACTTC. Protein sequence: CASSVGLAEKGAKNIQYF.

The J gene is TRBJ1-1, the V gene TRBV5-7; 8 nucleotides agree with TRBD1. TRBV5-7 is placed among ORFs of uncertain function. This CDR3 comprises 15 residues. The V and J ends lost 4 bases and 8 bases, in that order; junction bases with no gene match: 13. CDR3 region: CASSNGTGLNKEAFF. In DNA, the CDR3 is TGTGCCAGCAGCAACGGGACAGGATTAAATAAGGAAGCTTTCTTT.

V gene TRBV19 combines with J gene TRBJ2-6; D is undetermined. The CDR3 has 14 amino acids. V was trimmed by 2 bases and J by 0 bases, leaving 2 bases between them. In germline, CDR1 is LNHDA, CDR2 SQIVND (reference sequence). The chain's CDR3 is CASSIRSGANVLTF. The DNA of the CDR3 is TGTGCCAGTAGTATACGCTCTGGGGCCAACGTCCTGACTTTC. The whole variable domain, filled in from reference TRBV19 and TRBJ2-6, reads DGGITQSPKYLFRKEGQNVTLSCEQNLNHDAMYWYRQDPGQGLRLIYYSQIVNDFQKGDIAEGYSVSREKKESFPLTVTSAQKNPTAFYLCASSIRSGANVLTFGAGSRLTVL.

This chain links TRBV5-1 with TRBJ2-7, with TRBD1 matching 9 bases. The CDR3 is 16 amino acids. V was clipped by 6 bases and J by 0 bases; unmatched bases: 10. Germline V gene data show CDR1 as SGHRS and CDR2 as YFSETQ. CDR3 sequence: CASNNPGQGFSYEQYF. The CDR3 region has the DNA TGCGCCAGCAATAATCCGGGACAGGGTTTCTCCTACGAGCAGTACTTC.

Comment on this clone: An end of the junction does not agree with germline; a read error may underlie this. The rearrangement links TRBV5-6 to TRBJ1-1; a possible D gene is TRBD1 (5 bases). The germline V gene has CDR1 SGHDT and CDR2 YYEEEE. The CDR3 extends over 14 amino acids. CDR3: CAGSLGLLNTEAFF. CDR3 nucleotides: TGTGCCGGCAGCTTGGGGCTCCTGAACACTGAAGCTTTCTTT. Based on the CDR3 plus reference TRBV5-6 and TRBJ1-1, the full variable domain is DAGVTQSPTHLIKTRGQQVTLRCSPKSGHDTVSWYQQALGQGPQFIFQYYEEEERQRGNFPDRFSGHQFPNYSSELNVNALLLGDSALYLCAGSLGLLNTEAFFGQGTRLTVV.

The rearrangement links TRBV19 to TRBJ2-6; a weak D match, TRBD1 (6 bases). V lost 7 bases to trimming and J lost 0 bases, with 16 bases between them. The CDR3 extends over 17 amino acids. Germline loops: CDR1 LNHDA, CDR2 SQIVND (reference sequence). The CDR3 region has the DNA TGTGCCAGTACCCTGGGGGCGGAAGCCTCTGGGGCCAACGTCCTGACTTTC. Translation: CASTLGAEASGANVLTF.

This chain connects TRBV6-6 to TRBJ2-3, with D tentatively TRBD2 (7 bases). The ends were cut back, 3 bases at V and 4 bases at J, with 14 bases in the middle. CDR1 and CDR2 from the germline V gene are MNHNY and SVGAGI (reference sequence). The CDR3 consists of 15 residues. The CDR3 DNA reads TGTGCCAGCAGTTATGGCGGGGGCCCGGCAGATACGCAGTATTTT. This codes for CASSYGGGPADTQYF.

In the case of this clone: Relative to the germline gene, one junction end is altered; a read error may explain this. This chain joins TRBV7-7 and TRBJ2-1; D possibly corresponds to TRBD1 (5 bases). The CDR3 consists of 14 residues. The germline CDR1 and CDR2 sequences are SSHAT and FNYEAQ (reference sequence). The CDR3 DNA reads as TGTGCTAGCAGCACTTCGGACAACTACAATGAGCAGTTCTTC. This codes for CASSTSDNYNEQFF.

There are a few counts of this clone. This chain joins TRBV15 and TRBJ2-7; the match to TRBD1 covers 9 bases. This CDR3 comprises 14 residues. V lost 9 bases, J lost 3 bases, and 9 bases stayed unmatched. Germline CDR1 and CDR2: LNHNV and YYDKDF (reference sequence). CDR3 amino acids: CATARGQGNYEQYF. CDR3 coding DNA: TGTGCCACGGCGAGGGGACAGGGTAACTACGAGCAGTACTTC.

This CDR3 is CASMTGSYEQYF. In DNA form, the CDR3 reads TGTGCCAGCATGACAGGCTCCTACGAGCAGTACTTC. The rearrangement links TRBV27 to TRBJ2-7; maybe TRBD1 (6 bases). Looked up from germline, CDR1 is MNHEY and CDR2 is SMNVEV (reference sequence). Deletions cut 7 bases from V and 0 bases from J, with 7 bases between. There are 12 residues in the CDR3.

V usage is TRBV5-8 and J usage is TRBJ1-5; no reliable D call. The CDR3 is made up of 12 amino acids. V was trimmed by 1 base and J by 3 bases, leaving 2 bases between them. Germline V lookup: CDR1 SGHTS, CDR2 YDEGEE. In DNA form, the CDR3 reads TGTGCCAGCAGCTTGTACAATCAGCCCCAGCATTTT. As protein: CASSLYNQPQHF. Supplemented by reference TRBV5-8 and TRBJ1-5, the full variable domain reads EAGVTQSPTHLIKTRGQQATLRCSPISGHTSVYWYQQALGLGLQFLLWYDEGEERNRGNFPPRFSGRQFPNYSSELNVNALELEDSALYLCASSLYNQPQHFGDGTRLSIL.

This chain links TRBV7-3 with TRBJ2-4, with TRBD1 as a possible D gene (5 bases). The CDR3 is 14 residues long. V lost 2 bases and J 8 bases, leaving 13 bases between the germline ends. Germline values: CDR1 SGHTA, CDR2 FQGTGA. CDR3 coding DNA: TGTGCCAGCAGCTTAGCAGGGCTGATGGACATTCAGTACTTC. Residues: CASSLAGLMDIQYF.

The chain joins TRBV6-5 to TRBJ1-6; the match to TRBD1 covers 11 bases. Germline assignment: CDR1 MNHEY and CDR2 SVGAGI. The junction had 4 bases not matched to a gene; V was cut back by 3 bases and J by 9 bases. This CDR3 is built from 15 residues. The CDR3: CASSYSGQGASPLHF. The CDR3, as DNA: TGTGCCAGCAGTTATTCCGGACAGGGGGCTTCACCCCTCCACTTT.

The V and J genes are TRBV29-1 and TRBJ2-3, with 13 bases identical to TRBD2. The CDR3 has 17 amino acids. Trimming at V came to 0 bases and at J to 4 bases, leaving 7 bases not matched to a gene. The germline CDR1 and CDR2 sequences are SQVTM and ANQGSEA. The CDR3 spells CSVEDRTSGGVPDTQYF. CDR3 sequence (DNA): TGCAGCGTTGAAGATCGAACTAGCGGGGGGGTTCCAGATACGCAGTATTTT.